This TCR beta chain comes out of a study of immune evolution from preneoplasia to lung adenocarcinoma. Whole-study findings and limits: Top clone frequencies peaked in normal lung, apparently declining through invasive adenocarcinoma. Later-stage lesions seemingly showed higher T cell density and diversity than normal lung.

This table comes from immunoSEQ multiplex PCR, and its TCRdb copy is limited to in-frame clones, with some not included. The table shows about 8,200 clones, with over 75% occurring only once. On this clone itself: Its antigen is as yet unknown.

This CDR3 region has 16 residues. Trimming shortened V by 2 bases and J by 0 bases, and 12 bases separated the two germline ends. CDR1 is SNHLY, CDR2 FYNNEI, per germline. Patient tissue came from resections in Japan or China, 2014–2017. Two lung cancer pathologists independently confirmed each histologic diagnosis. This TCR was recovered from a person aged 70 to 85 with lung adenocarcinoma. The chain combines TRBV2 with TRBJ2-3, with TRBD2 as a possible D gene (6 bases). Sample: FFPE adjacent normal lung tissue. Here the CDR3 DNA reads TGTGCCAGCAGTGAAAGGTCCGGGACTAGCACAGATACGCAGTATTTT. The encoded protein is CASSERSGTSTDTQYF. Variable domain in full (rest from reference TRBV2 and TRBJ2-3): EPEVTQTPSHQVTQMGQEVILRCVPISNHLYFYWYRQILGQKVEFLVSFYNNEISEKSEIFDDQFSVERPDGSNFTLKIRSTKLEDSAMYFCASSERSGTSTDTQYFGPGTRLTVL.